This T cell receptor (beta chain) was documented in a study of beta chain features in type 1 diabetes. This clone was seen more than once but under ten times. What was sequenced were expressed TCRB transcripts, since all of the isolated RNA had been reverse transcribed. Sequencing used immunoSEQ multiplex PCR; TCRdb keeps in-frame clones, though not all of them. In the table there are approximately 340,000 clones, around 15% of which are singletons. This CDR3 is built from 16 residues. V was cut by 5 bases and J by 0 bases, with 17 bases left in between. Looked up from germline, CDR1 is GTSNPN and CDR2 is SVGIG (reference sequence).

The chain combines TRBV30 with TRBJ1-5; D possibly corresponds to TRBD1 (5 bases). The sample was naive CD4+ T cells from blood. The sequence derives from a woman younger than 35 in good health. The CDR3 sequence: CAWGRAGPNSNQPQHF. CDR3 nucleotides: TGTGCCTGGGGTAGAGCGGGGCCTAATAGCAATCAGCCCCAGCATTTT.